These 27 T cell receptor beta chains were all obtained from the same sample, sequenced in a study of OX40 agonist ivuxolimab in advanced cancers. Some clones are missing from TCRdb's copy, which holds only in-frame ones; the method was immunoSEQ multiplex PCR. The data show approximately 50,000 clones, 75% to 90% seen once. The sequencing here drew on CD4+ or CD8+ T cells sorted from blood, taken in a trial of the OX40 agonist ivuxolimab. All receptors derive from an adult with an advanced solid tumor such as melanoma, head and neck, liver or kidney cancer.

J is TRBJ2-5 and V is TRBV18; D is perhaps TRBD2 (5 bases). Germline loops: CDR1 KGHSH, CDR2 LQKENI. This CDR3 region has 15 residues. Trimming cost V 6 bases and J 5 bases, with 19 bases left between them. The CDR3 DNA is TGTGCCAGCTCCGAAAGGAATGGACTTACGGAGACCCAGTACTTC. Translated, it gives CASSERNGLTETQYF.

The rearrangement links TRBV7-2 to TRBJ2-3; D is perhaps TRBD1 or TRBD2 (6 bases each). CDR1 is SGHTA, CDR2 FQGNSA, per germline. The CDR3 totals 17 residues. V gave up 4 bases and J gave up 0 bases, with 17 bases separating them. The CDR3 sequence: CASSSKSGGGSTDTQYF. The CDR3 DNA follows: TGTGCCAGCAGCTCAAAAAGTGGAGGGGGGAGCACAGATACGCAGTATTTT. Filled out from reference TRBV7-2 and TRBJ2-3, the complete variable domain reads GAGVSQSPSNKVTEKGKDVELRCDPISGHTALYWYRQSLGQGLEFLIYFQGNSAPDKSGLPSDRFSAERTGGSVSTLTIQRTQQEDSAVYLCASSSKSGGGSTDTQYFGPGTRLTVL.

This chain links TRBV7-3 with TRBJ2-2; unclear D gene. Germline-derived CDR1 and CDR2 are SGHTA and FQGTGA. The CDR3 covers 13 residues. Trimming took off 5 bases at V and 7 bases at J, with 11 bases between the two ends. In nucleotides, the CDR3 is TGTGCCAGCAGCCTTACGAAGAACGGGGAGCTGTTTTTT. Its protein product is CASSLTKNGELFF.

The chain employs TRBV27 and TRBJ2-5; D remains ambiguous. This CDR3 has 13 residues. V lost 6 bases, J lost 0 bases, and 8 bases lay in between. CDR1 and CDR2 (germline): MNHEY, SMNVEV (reference sequence). CDR3 region: CASRPPYQETQYF. CDR3 in DNA: TGTGCCAGCAGACCCCCTTACCAAGAGACCCAGTACTTC.

The V call is TRBV19, the J call TRBJ1-4; 8 positions agree with TRBD1. The CDR3 sequence is 12 residues long. The J segment lost 10 bases and the V segment lost 7 bases, leaving 5 bases of the junction unmatched. Germline V gene sequence: CDR1 LNHDA, CDR2 SQIVND (reference sequence). This chain's CDR3 is CASKATGGKLFF. The CDR3, as DNA: TGTGCCAGTAAGGCCACAGGGGGAAAACTGTTTTTT.

The V gene is TRBV2, the J gene TRBJ2-3; 8 bases agree with TRBD2. V dropped 1 base and J dropped 6; count of bases not matched to a gene: 21. Per the germline V gene, CDR1 is SNHLY and CDR2 is FYNNEI. The CDR3 is made up of 20 amino acids. The CDR3 is CASSEGLNLRGGEGRDTQYF. DNA of the CDR3: TGTGCCAGCAGTGAAGGGCTGAACCTTCGGGGGGGCGAGGGACGTGATACGCAGTATTTT.

The chain has TRBV18 and TRBJ2-2, with D maybe TRBD1 (6 bases). The V and J ends lost 3 bases and 4 bases respectively, with 9 bases between them. CDR1 KGHSH and CDR2 LQKENI come from the germline V gene. The CDR3 contains 14 residues. The chain's CDR3 is CASSPTGSTGELFF. Here the CDR3 DNA reads TGTGCCAGCTCACCCACAGGGAGCACCGGGGAGCTGTTTTTT. The variable domain in full, with the rest retrieved from reference TRBV18 and TRBJ2-2, is NAGVMQNPRHLVRRRGQEARLRCSPMKGHSHVYWYRQLPEEGLKFMVYLQKENIIDESGMPKERFSAEFPKEGPSILRIQQVVRGDSAAYFCASSPTGSTGELFFGEGSRLTVL.

The gene calls are TRBV6-4 and TRBJ2-2, with 11 nucleotides matching TRBD1. V dropped 5 bases and J dropped 4; count of bases not matched to a gene: 6. The length of the CDR3 is 16 residues. CDR1 MRHNA and CDR2 SNTAGT come from the germline V gene. CDR3 in DNA: TGTGCCAGCAGTCCACGGACAGGGGGCGGCACCGGGGAGCTGTTTTTT. Translated: CASSPRTGGGTGELFF.

This chain joins TRBV7-9 and TRBJ2-7; perhaps TRBD2 as D (6 bases). Germline assignment: CDR1 SEHNR and CDR2 FQNEAQ (reference sequence). The ends were cut back, 5 bases at V and 1 base at J, with 9 bases in the middle. The CDR3 contains 13 residues. The CDR3 DNA follows: TGTGCCAGCAGCCGGGGGTTTTCCTACGAGCAGTACTTC. Translating gives CASSRGFSYEQYF. Variable domain in full (rest from reference TRBV7-9 and TRBJ2-7): DTGVSQNPRHKITKRGQNVTFRCDPISEHNRLYWYRQTLGQGPEFLTYFQNEAQLEKSRLLSDRFSAERPKGSFSTLEIQRTEQGDSAMYLCASSRGFSYEQYFGPGTRLTVT.

The chain has TRBV7-8 and TRBJ2-3; unclear D gene. Trimming shortened V by 5 bases and J by 4 bases, and 13 bases separated the two germline ends. The germline CDR1 and CDR2 sequences are SGHVS and FQNEAQ. The CDR3 is 14 residues long. For the CDR3, the DNA is TGTGCCAGCAGCCTCAACAGAGATGCAGATACGCAGTATTTT. Protein: CASSLNRDADTQYF.

Here the CDR3 reads CASSLLGSSYGYTF. Written as DNA, the CDR3 is TGTGCCAGCAGCTTACTGGGTAGCAGCTATGGCTACACCTTC. The chain links TRBV7-2 to TRBJ1-2; D gene ambiguous. This CDR3 comprises 14 residues. V lost 2 bases and J lost 4, with 11 bases in between. In germline, CDR1 is SGHTA, CDR2 FQGNSA.

The chain is built from TRBV5-1 and TRBJ1-1; D unclear. CDR3 length equals 13 residues. Germline loops: CDR1 SGHRS, CDR2 YFSETQ. V lost 4 bases and J lost 1, with 8 bases in between. Written as DNA, the CDR3 is TGCGCCAGCAGCACCGGAGGGAACACTGAAGCTTTCTTT. Translated: CASSTGGNTEAFF.

The CDR3 DNA follows: TGTGCCAGTAGTATCCGGTTTTACGCCAACACCGGGGAGCTGTTTTTT. Its translation: CASSIRFYANTGELFF. The J gene is TRBJ2-2, the V gene TRBV19, with D uncertain. V was trimmed by 3 bases and J by 2 bases, leaving 13 bases between them. CDR3 size: 16 residues. Germline V gene lookup returns CDR1 LNHDA and CDR2 SQIVND (reference sequence).

This chain links TRBV7-8 with TRBJ2-2; D call uncertain. The CDR3 consists of 17 residues. The germline V and J ends were trimmed by 5 bases and 4 bases, with 20 bases remaining between them. Germline CDR1 and CDR2: SGHVS and FQNEAQ. The CDR3 here is CASSPLGRGTGTGELFF. CDR3 coding DNA: TGTGCCAGCAGCCCCTTAGGGCGCGGAACGGGCACCGGGGAGCTGTTTTTT.

V usage is TRBV11-2 and J usage is TRBJ2-1; no firm D call. Trimming left V 3 bases short and J 5 bases short, with 8 bases between. Germline V gene lookup returns CDR1 SGHAT and CDR2 FQNNGV. This CDR3 is built from 13 residues. The CDR3, as DNA: TGTGCCAGCAGCTTCGGCCGGAACAATGAGCAGTTCTTC. Its protein product is CASSFGRNNEQFF. The full variable domain, rest sourced from reference TRBV11-2 and TRBJ2-1, is EAGVAQSPRYKIIEKRQSVAFWCNPISGHATLYWYQQILGQGPKLLIQFQNNGVVDDSQLPKDRFSAERLKGVDSTLKIQPAKLEDSAVYLCASSFGRNNEQFFGPGTRLTVL.

V is TRBV19 and J is TRBJ1-1; no clear D gene. This CDR3 has 15 residues. The germline V and J ends were trimmed by 5 bases and 11 bases, with 24 bases remaining between them. Germline V gene data show CDR1 as LNHDA and CDR2 as SQIVND (reference sequence). This CDR3 reads CASSPRAGILIGAFF. The CDR3 nucleotides are TGTGCCAGTAGTCCGCGGGCCGGAATCCTAATCGGGGCTTTCTTT.

The V call is TRBV7-9, the J call TRBJ1-5, with D perhaps TRBD1 (6 bases). CDR3 length equals 15 residues. In germline, CDR1 is SEHNR, CDR2 FQNEAQ (reference sequence). V lost 2 bases and J 6 bases, leaving 14 bases between the germline ends. The CDR3 bases are TGTGCCAGCAGCTTAACGGACAGCATGGGTCAGCCCCAGCATTTT. Residues: CASSLTDSMGQPQHF.

This sequence joins TRBV9 and TRBJ2-3; D possibly corresponds to TRBD1 (5 bases). Trimming took 3 bases from V and 2 from J, leaving 13 bases between them. Germline-derived CDR1 and CDR2 are SGDLS and YYNGEE. The CDR3 contains 15 residues. The CDR3 sequence: CASSAQGATTDTQYF. The CDR3 DNA is TGTGCCAGCAGCGCCCAAGGGGCTACCACAGATACGCAGTATTTT.

This clone came up a few times. The V and J genes are TRBV2 and TRBJ2-2; D may be TRBD1 (6 bases). Germline CDR1 reads SNHLY; CDR2 reads FYNNEI. The CDR3 totals 13 residues. Trimming left V 4 bases short and J 6 bases short, with 9 bases between. This chain's CDR3 is CASSGAGAGELFF. The CDR3 DNA reads as TGTGCCAGCAGTGGGGCAGGGGCCGGGGAGCTGTTTTTT.

V gene TRBV30 combines with J gene TRBJ2-1; maybe TRBD2 (5 bases). The CDR3 contains 12 residues. The germline V gene has CDR1 GTSNPN and CDR2 SVGIG (reference sequence). Trimming removed 2 bases from V and 4 bases from J, with 6 bases in between. DNA for the CDR3: TGTGCCTGGAGTCGGACTTACAATGAGCAGTTCTTC. Translated: CAWSRTYNEQFF.

The genes are TRBV2 and TRBJ2-7; D is unclear. CDR1 is SNHLY and CDR2 is FYNNEI in the germline V gene. V lost 4 bases, J lost 3 bases, and 10 bases lay in between. This CDR3 comprises 13 residues. CDR3 coding DNA: TGTGCCAGCAGTGGGATAGACAACTACGAGCAGTACGTC. Translation: CASSGIDNYEQYV.

The gene calls are TRBV27 and TRBJ2-7; no firm D call. In germline, CDR1 is MNHEY, CDR2 SMNVEV (reference sequence). The CDR3 is made up of 13 amino acids. The ends were cut back, 6 bases at V and 2 bases at J, with 11 bases in the middle. The CDR3 nucleotides read TGTGCCAGCAGGGGCGACGGTGCCTACGAGCAGTACTTC. This gives the protein CASRGDGAYEQYF.

The chain has TRBV5-1 and TRBJ2-5; maybe TRBD1 (6 bases). CDR3 length: 13 residues. Germline V gene data show CDR1 as SGHRS and CDR2 as YFSETQ. Between the trimmed V and J ends, which lost 2 bases and 4 bases, there was a span of 9 bases. The CDR3 sequence is CASSLQGRETQYF. CDR3 bases: TGCGCCAGCAGCTTACAGGGACGAGAGACCCAGTACTTC.

This clone has only one observation. The chain joins TRBV6-5 to TRBJ2-7; D may be TRBD1 or TRBD2 (6 bases each). The V end lost 5 bases, the J end lost 3 bases, and 14 bases lay between the germline ends. Germline CDR1 and CDR2: MNHEY and SVGAGI. There are 14 residues in the CDR3. CDR3 nucleotide sequence: TGTGCCAGCAGTCCCCAGGGGCGGGGCTACGAGCAGTACTTC. This gives the protein CASSPQGRGYEQYF.

This sequence joins TRBV4-1 and TRBJ2-3; 8 bases line up with TRBD2. With V trimmed by 4 bases and J by 1 base, 7 bases remained unmatched. Germline V gene lookup returns CDR1 MGHRA and CDR2 YSYEKL. The CDR3 sequence is 16 residues long. DNA for the CDR3: TGCGCCAGCAGCCCAAGGGCGGGGGGTGGCACAGATACGCAGTATTTT. Its translation: CASSPRAGGGTDTQYF.

CDR3 amino acids: CASSLVLGGYTF. As DNA, the CDR3 is TGTGCCAGCAGCTTAGTCTTGGGGGGCTACACCTTC. The V call is TRBV7-9, the J call TRBJ1-2; the D is unclear. The germline V and J ends were trimmed by 1 base and 8 bases, with 8 bases remaining between them. This CDR3 has 12 amino acids. Germline CDR1 reads SEHNR; CDR2 reads FQNEAQ (reference sequence). The complete variable domain, with remaining parts taken from reference TRBV7-9 and TRBJ1-2, reads DTGVSQNPRHKITKRGQNVTFRCDPISEHNRLYWYRQTLGQGPEFLTYFQNEAQLEKSRLLSDRFSAERPKGSFSTLEIQRTEQGDSAMYLCASSLVLGGYTFGSGTRLTVV.

This chain links TRBV6-5 with TRBJ2-5; 9 bases line up with TRBD1. The J call is uncertain, as TRBJ2-7 better fits the DNA end. The length of the CDR3 is 15 residues. Germline lookup yields CDR1 MNHEY and CDR2 SVGAGI. CDR3 nucleotide sequence: TGTGCCAGCAGTTCCCCGGGGACAGGGATAGACGAGCAGTACTTC. Amino acids: CASSSPGTGIDEQYF.